These 10 T cell receptor beta chains were sequenced from one sample in a study of response to subunit inactivated influenza vaccine. TCRdb ran MiXCR on the RT-PCR reads and lists one entry per CDR3 protein. The sample has 710,000 or so distinct CDR3 sequences; more than 15% are singletons. The material was PBMCs from blood, obtained 11 to 12 days after vaccination. The receptors stem from a middle-aged man who received an inactivated influenza vaccine.

The V and J genes are TRBV28 and TRBJ1-5; no firm D call. V was clipped by 7 bases and J by 0 bases, with 13 bases between them. CDR3 size: 15 residues. The germline V gene has CDR1 MDHEN and CDR2 SYDVKM. CDR3 protein: CASTRTGYSNQPQHF. The CDR3 DNA is TGTGCCAGCACCAGGACGGGTTATAGCAATCAGCCCCAGCATTTT.

This clonotype was seen a handful of times. The rearrangement uses TRBV9 and TRBJ2-7, with 16 bases matching TRBD2. CDR1 and CDR2 (germline): SGDLS, YYNGEE. Unmatched junction bases numbered 8, after V lost 4 bases and J lost 1 base. The CDR3 is made up of 18 amino acids. The CDR3 DNA reads TGTGCCAGCAGCCCTGGGACTAGCGGGAGGGCCCTATCCTACGAGCAGTACTTC. Its protein product is CASSPGTSGRALSYEQYF. Looking up the rest from reference TRBV9 and TRBJ2-7 gives the full variable domain: DSGVTQTPKHLITATGQRVTLRCSPRSGDLSVYWYQQSLDQGLQFLIQYYNGEERAKGNILERFSAQQFPDLHSELNLSSLELGDSALYFCASSPGTSGRALSYEQYFGPGTRLTVT.

The chain recombines TRBV6-5 with TRBJ1-6, with 7 bases identical to TRBD1. The CDR3 runs 15 residues. Germline V gene lookup returns CDR1 MNHEY and CDR2 SVGAGI. Trimming removed 5 bases from V and 8 bases from J; junction bases left unmatched: 9. Written as DNA, the CDR3 is TGTGCCAGCAGTCACGGACAGGCCGTGGATTCACCCCTCCACTTT. Translated: CASSHGQAVDSPLHF.

This chain uses TRBV2 with TRBJ2-6; a weak D match, TRBD1 (5 bases). The germline V and J ends were trimmed by 6 bases and 0 bases, with 15 bases remaining between them. Germline loops: CDR1 SNHLY, CDR2 FYNNEI. There are 17 residues in the CDR3. In nucleotides, the CDR3 is TGTGCCAGCAGCCCCAGGGCTCCGAGCTCTGGGGCCAACGTCCTGACTTTC. Protein sequence: CASSPRAPSSGANVLTF.

This clonotype was observed a handful of times. The chain carries TRBV29-1 and TRBJ1-1, with 9 bases matching TRBD1. Germline V CDR1 and CDR2: SQVTM, ANQGSEA. There are 16 residues in the CDR3. The V segment lost 6 bases and the J segment 1 base; nucleotides outside the gene matches: 12. The CDR3 reads CSVLGQGSGWNTEAFF. The DNA of the CDR3 is TGCAGCGTCCTGGGACAGGGTAGTGGGTGGAACACTGAAGCTTTCTTT.

The rearrangement joins TRBV24-1 to TRBJ2-1; the match to TRBD2 covers 7 bases. Losses at the gene ends were 3 bases for V and 0 bases for J; bases not matched to a gene: 4. Germline values: CDR1 KGHDR, CDR2 SFDVKD. This CDR3 spans 16 amino acids. The CDR3 spells CATSDMSGASYNEQFF. CDR3 nucleotides: TGTGCCACCAGTGATATGAGCGGGGCCTCCTACAATGAGCAGTTCTTC.

This sequence joins TRBV4-3 and TRBJ2-3; 9 positions agree with TRBD2. The CDR3 totals 15 residues. J was trimmed by 3 bases and V by 4 bases; bases with no gene match: 5. Germline V gives CDR1 LGHNA, CDR2 YSLEER. The CDR3 here is CASSRSLAGTDTQYF. The CDR3 region has the DNA TGCGCCAGCAGCCGCAGCCTAGCGGGGACAGATACGCAGTATTTT.

This clonotype was counted at least ten times. The chain couples TRBV7-2 to TRBJ2-7; D may match TRBD1 or TRBD2 (5 bases each). Germline CDR1 reads SGHTA; CDR2 reads FQGNSA. The CDR3 totals 16 residues. Trimming cost V 1 base and J 0 bases, with 13 bases left between them. CDR3 region: CASSLVSGGGSYEQYF. The CDR3 region has the DNA TGTGCCAGCAGCTTAGTTTCCGGTGGGGGCTCCTACGAGCAGTACTTC.

This clonotype was seen at least ten times. The chain recombines TRBV5-6 with TRBJ2-5; D unresolved. In germline, CDR1 is SGHDT, CDR2 YYEEEE. CDR3 length: 14 residues. V was shortened by 5 bases and J by 1 base, with 12 bases between the two germline ends. CDR3 DNA sequence: TGTGCCAGCAGAAGAGGCTCCAGCCAAGAGACCCAGTACTTC. As protein: CASRRGSSQETQYF.

This chain connects TRBV6-2 or TRBV6-3 to TRBJ2-3; TRBD2 agrees at 8 bases. V was pared by 6 bases and J by 4 bases, with 9 bases of the junction left unmatched. In germline, CDR1 is MNHEY, CDR2 SVGEGT. This CDR3 region has 15 residues. The CDR3 spells CASSLLAALADTQYF. As DNA, the CDR3 is TGTGCCAGCAGCTTACTAGCGGCCCTCGCAGATACGCAGTATTTT.